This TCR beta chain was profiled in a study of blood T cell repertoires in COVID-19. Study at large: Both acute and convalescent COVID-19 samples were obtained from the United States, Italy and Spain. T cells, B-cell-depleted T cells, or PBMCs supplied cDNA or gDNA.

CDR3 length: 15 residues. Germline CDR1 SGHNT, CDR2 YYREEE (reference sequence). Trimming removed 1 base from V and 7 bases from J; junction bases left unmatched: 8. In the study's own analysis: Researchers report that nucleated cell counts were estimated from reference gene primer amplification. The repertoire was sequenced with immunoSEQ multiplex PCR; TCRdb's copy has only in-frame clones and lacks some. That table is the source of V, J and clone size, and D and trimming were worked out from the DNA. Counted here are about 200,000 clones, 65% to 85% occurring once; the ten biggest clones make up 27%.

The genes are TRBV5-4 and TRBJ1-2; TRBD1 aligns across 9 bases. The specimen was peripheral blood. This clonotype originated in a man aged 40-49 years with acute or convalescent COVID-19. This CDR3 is CASSLPDRGMSGYTF. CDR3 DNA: TGTGCCAGCAGCTTGCCGGACAGGGGAATGTCTGGCTACACCTTC.